This TCR beta chain was observed in a study of cytomegalovirus exposure and HLA in healthy donors. The study's findings and limits: Some V segments could not be told apart, so they were left out, TRBV6-2 and TRBV6-3 among them. CMV antigen specificity of three CMV-associated chains was confirmed in vitro. At a 0.05 false discovery rate, a later analysis found some 18,000 TCR beta sequences to be associated with HLA alleles.

A multiplex PCR was run with 60 Vbeta primers and 13 Jbeta primers. TCRdb's table, derived via immunoSEQ multiplex PCR, lists solely in-frame clones and lacks some. The repertoire holds tens of thousands of clones, about 83% seen once, with roughly 4% in the top ten. A remark on this clone: Its antigen is currently unknown.

Trimming pared 1 base from V and 2 bases from J, leaving 3 bases between. The CDR3 length is 12 residues. Per the germline V gene, CDR1 is SGHTA and CDR2 is FQGNSA. The V call is TRBV7-2, the J call TRBJ2-7; D gene unclear. This receptor was identified in a man between 25 and 39 years old in good health and CMV-seronegative. Sequencing was performed on PBMCs. This chain's CDR3 is CASSLDTYEQYF. CDR3 nucleotides: TGTGCCAGCAGCTTAGACACCTACGAGCAGTACTTC.